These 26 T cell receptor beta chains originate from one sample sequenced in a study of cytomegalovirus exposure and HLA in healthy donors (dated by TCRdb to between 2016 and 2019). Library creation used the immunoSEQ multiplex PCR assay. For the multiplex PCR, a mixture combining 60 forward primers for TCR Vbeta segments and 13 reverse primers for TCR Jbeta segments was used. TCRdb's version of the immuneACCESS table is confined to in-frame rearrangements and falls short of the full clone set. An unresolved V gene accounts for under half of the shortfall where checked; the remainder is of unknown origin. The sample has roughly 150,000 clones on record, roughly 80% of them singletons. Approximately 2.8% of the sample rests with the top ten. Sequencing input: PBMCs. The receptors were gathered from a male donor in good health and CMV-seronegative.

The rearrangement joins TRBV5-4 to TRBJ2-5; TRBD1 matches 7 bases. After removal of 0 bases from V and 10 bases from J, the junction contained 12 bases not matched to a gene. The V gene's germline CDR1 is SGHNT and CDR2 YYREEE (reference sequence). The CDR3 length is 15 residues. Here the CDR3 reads CASSLENRGWQYQYF. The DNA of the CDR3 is TGTGCCAGCAGCTTGGAGAACAGGGGCTGGCAGTACCAGTACTTC.

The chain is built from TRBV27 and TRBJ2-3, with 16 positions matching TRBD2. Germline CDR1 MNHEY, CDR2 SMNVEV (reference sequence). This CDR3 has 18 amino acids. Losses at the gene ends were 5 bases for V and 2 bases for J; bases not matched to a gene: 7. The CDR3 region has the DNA TGTGCCAGCAGTCCGGGGACTAGCGGGAGGGCCACCACAGATACGCAGTATTTT. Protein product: CASSPGTSGRATTDTQYF.

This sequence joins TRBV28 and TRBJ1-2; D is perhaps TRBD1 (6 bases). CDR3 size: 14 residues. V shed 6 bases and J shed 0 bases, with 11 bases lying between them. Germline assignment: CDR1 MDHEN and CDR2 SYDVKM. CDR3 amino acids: CASRTGLANYGYTF. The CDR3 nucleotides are TGTGCCAGCAGAACAGGGCTAGCTAACTATGGCTACACCTTC.

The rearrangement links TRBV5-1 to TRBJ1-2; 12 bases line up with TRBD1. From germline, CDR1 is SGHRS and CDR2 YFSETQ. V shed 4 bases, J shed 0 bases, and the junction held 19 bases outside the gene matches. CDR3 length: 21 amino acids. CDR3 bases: TGCGCCAGCAGCCCAGAGGGGGACAGGGGGCGTACTGAAAGAGCTAACTATGGCTACACCTTC. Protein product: CASSPEGDRGRTERANYGYTF.

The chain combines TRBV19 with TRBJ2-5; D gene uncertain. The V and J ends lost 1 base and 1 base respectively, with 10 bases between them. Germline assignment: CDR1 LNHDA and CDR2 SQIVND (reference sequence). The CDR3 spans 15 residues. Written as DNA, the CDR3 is TGTGCCAGTAGTATAGGCCAAAGCTTCCAAGAGACCCAGTACTTC. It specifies CASSIGQSFQETQYF.

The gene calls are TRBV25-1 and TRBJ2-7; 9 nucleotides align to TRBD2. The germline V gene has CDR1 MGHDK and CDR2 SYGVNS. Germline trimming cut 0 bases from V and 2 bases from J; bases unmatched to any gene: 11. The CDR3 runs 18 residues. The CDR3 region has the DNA TGTGCCAGCAGTGAATATATCGTAGCGGGAGAACGAGCCTACGAGCAGTACTTC. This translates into CASSEYIVAGERAYEQYF.

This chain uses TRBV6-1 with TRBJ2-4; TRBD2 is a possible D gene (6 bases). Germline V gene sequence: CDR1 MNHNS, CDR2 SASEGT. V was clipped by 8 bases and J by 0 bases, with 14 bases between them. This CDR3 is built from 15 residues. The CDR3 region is CASLGGDLAKNIQYF. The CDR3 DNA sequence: TGTGCCAGCTTGGGGGGAGACCTAGCCAAAAACATTCAGTACTTC.

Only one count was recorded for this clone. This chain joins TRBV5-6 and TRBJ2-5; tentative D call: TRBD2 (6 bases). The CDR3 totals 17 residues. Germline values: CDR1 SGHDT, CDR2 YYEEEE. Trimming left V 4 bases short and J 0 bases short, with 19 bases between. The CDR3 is CASSLFMAGRYQETQYF. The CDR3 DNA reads TGTGCCAGCAGCCTCTTTATGGCAGGGAGGTACCAAGAGACCCAGTACTTC.

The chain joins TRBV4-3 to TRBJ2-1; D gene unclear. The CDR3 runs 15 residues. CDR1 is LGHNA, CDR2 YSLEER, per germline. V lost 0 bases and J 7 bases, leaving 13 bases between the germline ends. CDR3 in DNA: TGCGCCAGCAGCCAAGACGGAAGAAGCGCGAATGAGCAGTTCTTC. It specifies CASSQDGRSANEQFF.

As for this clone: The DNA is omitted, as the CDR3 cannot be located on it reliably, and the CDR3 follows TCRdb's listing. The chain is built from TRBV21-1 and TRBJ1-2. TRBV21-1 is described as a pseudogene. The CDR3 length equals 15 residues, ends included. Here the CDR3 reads CASSKVARGSYGYTF.

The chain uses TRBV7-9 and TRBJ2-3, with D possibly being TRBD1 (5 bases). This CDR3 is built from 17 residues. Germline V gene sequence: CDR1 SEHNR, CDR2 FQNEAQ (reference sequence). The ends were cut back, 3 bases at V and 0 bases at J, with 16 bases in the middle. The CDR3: CASSLWVRTTSTDTQYF. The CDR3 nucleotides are TGTGCCAGCAGCTTGTGGGTCCGGACAACTAGCACAGATACGCAGTATTTT.

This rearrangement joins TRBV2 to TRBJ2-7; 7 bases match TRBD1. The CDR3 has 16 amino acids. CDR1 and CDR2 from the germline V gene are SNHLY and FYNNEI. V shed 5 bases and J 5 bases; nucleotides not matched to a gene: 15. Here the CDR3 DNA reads TGTGCCAGCAGTCGAATGCACCGGGACAGAGTTCACGAGCAGTACTTC. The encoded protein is CASSRMHRDRVHEQYF.

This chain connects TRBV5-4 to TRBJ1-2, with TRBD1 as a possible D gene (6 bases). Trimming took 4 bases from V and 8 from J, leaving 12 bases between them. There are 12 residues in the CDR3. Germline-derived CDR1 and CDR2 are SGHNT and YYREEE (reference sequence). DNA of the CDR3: TGTGCCAGCAGCCCTCAGGGGAGCGGCTACACCTTC. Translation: CASSPQGSGYTF.

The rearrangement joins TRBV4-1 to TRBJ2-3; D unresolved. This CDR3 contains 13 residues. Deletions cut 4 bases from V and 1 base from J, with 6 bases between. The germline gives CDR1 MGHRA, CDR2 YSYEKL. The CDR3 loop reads CASSRSGTDTQYF. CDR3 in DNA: TGCGCCAGCAGCCGCAGCGGCACAGATACGCAGTATTTT.

This CDR3 reads CATSRGPPGGNEQFF. The CDR3 DNA sequence: TGTGCCACCAGCAGAGGGCCCCCAGGGGGGAATGAGCAGTTCTTC. This chain links TRBV15 with TRBJ2-1, with D tentatively TRBD1 (7 bases). The CDR3 is 15 amino acids. Deletions cut 1 base from V and 7 bases from J, with 14 bases between. From germline, CDR1 is LNHNV and CDR2 YYDKDF (reference sequence).

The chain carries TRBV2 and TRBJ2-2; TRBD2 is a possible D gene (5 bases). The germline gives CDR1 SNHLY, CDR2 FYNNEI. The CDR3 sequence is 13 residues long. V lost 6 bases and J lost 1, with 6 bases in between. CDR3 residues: CASSRENTGELFF. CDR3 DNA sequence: TGTGCCAGCAGCCGGGAGAACACCGGGGAGCTGTTTTTT.

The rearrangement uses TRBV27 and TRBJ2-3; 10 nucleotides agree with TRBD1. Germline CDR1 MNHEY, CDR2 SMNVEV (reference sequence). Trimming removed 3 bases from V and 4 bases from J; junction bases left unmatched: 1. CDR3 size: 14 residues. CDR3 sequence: CASSLTGGPDTQYF. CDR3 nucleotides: TGTGCCAGCAGTTTGACAGGGGGCCCAGATACGCAGTATTTT.

The CDR3 sequence is CASSARWASTDTQYF. As DNA, the CDR3 is TGTGCCAGCTCTGCCCGTTGGGCTAGCACAGATACGCAGTATTTT. The rearrangement uses TRBV7-6 and TRBJ2-3; no firm D call. The germline V gene encodes CDR1 SGHVS and CDR2 FNYEAQ. V lost 8 bases and J 0 bases, leaving 15 bases between the germline ends. The CDR3 length is 15 residues.

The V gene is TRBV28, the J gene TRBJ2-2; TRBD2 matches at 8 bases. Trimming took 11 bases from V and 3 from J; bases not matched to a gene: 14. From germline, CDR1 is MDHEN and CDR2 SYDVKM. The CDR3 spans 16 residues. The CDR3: CAVQGKEREYTGELFF. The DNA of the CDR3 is TGTGCCGTCCAGGGCAAAGAGCGGGAGTACACCGGGGAGCTGTTTTTT.

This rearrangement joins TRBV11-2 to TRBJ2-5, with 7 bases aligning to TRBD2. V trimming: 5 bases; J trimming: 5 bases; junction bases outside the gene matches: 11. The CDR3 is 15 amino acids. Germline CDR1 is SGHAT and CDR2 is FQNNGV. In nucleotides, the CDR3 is TGTGCCAGCAGCCCGGGACTACACGGGAGGGAGACCCAGTACTTC. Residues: CASSPGLHGRETQYF.

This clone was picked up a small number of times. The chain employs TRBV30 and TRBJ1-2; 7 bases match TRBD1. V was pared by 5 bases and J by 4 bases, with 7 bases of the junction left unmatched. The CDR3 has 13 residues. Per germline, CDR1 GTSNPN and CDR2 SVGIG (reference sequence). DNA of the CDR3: TGTGCCTGGGTAAGGGGACAGCCCTATGGCTACACCTTC. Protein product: CAWVRGQPYGYTF.

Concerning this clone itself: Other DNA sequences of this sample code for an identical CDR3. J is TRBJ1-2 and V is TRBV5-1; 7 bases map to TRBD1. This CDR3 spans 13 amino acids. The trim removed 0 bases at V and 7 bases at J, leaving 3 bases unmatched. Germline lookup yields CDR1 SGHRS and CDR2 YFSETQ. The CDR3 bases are TGCGCCAGCAGCTTGGGACAGGGAGGTGGCTACACCTTC. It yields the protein CASSLGQGGGYTF.

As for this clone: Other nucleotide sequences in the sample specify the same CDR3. The CDR3 is CASSLFQPGARDTQYF. The CDR3 nucleotides read TGTGCCAGCAGCTTGTTCCAACCGGGAGCTCGAGATACGCAGTATTTT. The chain employs TRBV5-6 and TRBJ2-3; D is possibly TRBD2 (6 bases). Trimming stripped 1 base from V and 5 bases from J, with 17 bases between. CDR3 length: 16 residues. Germline V lookup: CDR1 SGHDT, CDR2 YYEEEE.

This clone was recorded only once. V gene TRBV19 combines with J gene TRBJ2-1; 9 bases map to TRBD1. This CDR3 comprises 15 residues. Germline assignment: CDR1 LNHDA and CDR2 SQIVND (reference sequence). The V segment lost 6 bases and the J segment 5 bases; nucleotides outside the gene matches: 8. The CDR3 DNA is TGTGCCAGTAGCAAGGGACAGGGCCTCAACAATGAGCAGTTCTTC. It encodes CASSKGQGLNNEQFF. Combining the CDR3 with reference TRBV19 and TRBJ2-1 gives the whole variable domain DGGITQSPKYLFRKEGQNVTLSCEQNLNHDAMYWYRQDPGQGLRLIYYSQIVNDFQKGDIAEGYSVSREKKESFPLTVTSAQKNPTAFYLCASSKGQGLNNEQFFGPGTRLTVL.

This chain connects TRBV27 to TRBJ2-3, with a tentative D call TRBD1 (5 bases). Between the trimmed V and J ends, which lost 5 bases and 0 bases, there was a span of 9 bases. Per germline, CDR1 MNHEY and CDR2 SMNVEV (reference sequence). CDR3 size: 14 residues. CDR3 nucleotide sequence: TGTGCCAGCAGTCGACAGACCAGCACAGATACGCAGTATTTT. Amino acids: CASSRQTSTDTQYF.

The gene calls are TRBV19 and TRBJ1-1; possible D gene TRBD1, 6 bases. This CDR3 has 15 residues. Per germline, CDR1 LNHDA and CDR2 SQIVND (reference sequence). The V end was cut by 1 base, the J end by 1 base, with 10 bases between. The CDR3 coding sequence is TGTGCCAGTAGTATAGCGGGGGGCGGGAACACTGAAGCTTTCTTT. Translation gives CASSIAGGGNTEAFF.